The clone carrying this T cell receptor beta chain has more than one count but fewer than ten. Antigen specificity is unknown. The germline V and J ends were trimmed by 4 bases and 3 bases, with 19 bases remaining between them. The CDR3 runs to 17 residues. Germline assignment: CDR1 SGHNT and CDR2 YENEEA. TCRdb reanalysed the 5' RACE reads using MiXCR and keeps one entry per CDR3 protein. The table has hundreds of thousands of distinct CDR3 sequences, roughly 21% seen once. The entry originates in a study of T-cell memory formation after mild COVID-19. Study-wide context: TCR clusters mostly belonged to single donors.

Study outcomes and limitations: Mainly CM and EM harbored the contracting CD4+ clones; mainly EMRA harbored the CD8+ ones. Pre-infection memory showed some responding clones, and this suggested that cross-reactive memory joined.

This clonotype originated in an adult woman who had mild COVID-19 (a few samples of this study predate the infection). Cell type and time point are not known. The chain is built from TRBV11-3 and TRBJ2-1, with D possibly called TRBD1 or TRBD2 (5 bases each). Material for sequencing was PBMCs or a T cell subset sorted from them (not recorded which). The CDR3 region has the DNA TGTGCCAGCAGCTGGAGGAACTGGACAACTTACTACAATGAGCAGTTCTTC. It encodes CASSWRNWTTYYNEQFF. The full variable domain, rest sourced from reference TRBV11-3 and TRBJ2-1, is EAGVVQSPRYKIIEKKQPVAFWCNPISGHNTLYWYLQNLGQGPELLIRYENEEAVDDSQLPKDRFSAERLKGVDSTLKIQPAELGDSAVYLCASSWRNWTTYYNEQFFGPGTRLTVL.